This T cell receptor beta chain was identified in a study of blood T cell repertoires in COVID-19. The CDR3 is 13 amino acids. V shed 4 bases and J 7 bases; nucleotides not matched to a gene: 7. Per the germline V gene, CDR1 is SQVTM and CDR2 is ANQGSEA. Generated by immunoSEQ multiplex PCR, the TCRdb table keeps only in-frame clones and is missing some. The repertoire has some 130,000 clones, about nine tenths of them found once; the top ten carry around 2.3%. The source of this sequence is a man aged 45 to 65 with active COVID-19. Material for sequencing was peripheral blood. This rearrangement joins TRBV29-1 to TRBJ1-5; 7 bases align to TRBD1. The CDR3 bases are TGCAGCGTTGGAAAGGGGGCTGGGCAGCCCCAGCATTTT. Encoded protein: CSVGKGAGQPQHF.